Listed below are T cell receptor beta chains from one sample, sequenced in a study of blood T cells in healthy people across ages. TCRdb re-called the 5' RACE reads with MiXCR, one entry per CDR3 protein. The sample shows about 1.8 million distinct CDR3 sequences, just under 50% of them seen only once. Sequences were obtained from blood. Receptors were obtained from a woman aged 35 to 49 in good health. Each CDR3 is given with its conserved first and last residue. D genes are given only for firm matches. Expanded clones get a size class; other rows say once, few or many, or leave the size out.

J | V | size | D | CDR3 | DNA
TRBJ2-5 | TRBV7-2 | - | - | CASSLKGVEETRYF | TGTGCCAGCAGCTTAAAAGGGGTTGAAGAGACCCGGTACTTC
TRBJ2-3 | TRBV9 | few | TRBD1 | CASSAQGASTDTQYF | TGTGCCAGCAGCGCCCAGGGGGCGAGCACAGATACGCAGTATTTT
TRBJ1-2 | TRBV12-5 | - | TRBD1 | CASGGGQGYGYTF | TGTGCTAGTGGAGGTGGACAGGGGTATGGCTACACCTTC
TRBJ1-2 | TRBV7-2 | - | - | CASSSPTGFYGYTF | TGTGCCAGCAGCTCCCCCACAGGGTTCTATGGCTACACCTTC
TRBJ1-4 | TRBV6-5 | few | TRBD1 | CASSYTGTGNEKLFF | TGTGCCAGCAGTTACACCGGGACAGGGAATGAAAAACTGTTTTTT
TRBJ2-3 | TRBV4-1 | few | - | CASSQLSRGSTDTQYF | TGCGCCAGCAGCCAACTGTCAAGAGGGAGCACAGATACGCAGTATTTT
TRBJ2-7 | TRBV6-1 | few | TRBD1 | CASTEHRGTYEQYF | TGTGCCAGCACCGAGCACAGGGGTACCTACGAGCAGTACTTC
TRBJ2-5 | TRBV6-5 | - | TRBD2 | CASSYFGLAEETQYF | TGTGCCAGCAGTTACTTCGGACTAGCGGAAGAGACCCAGTACTTC
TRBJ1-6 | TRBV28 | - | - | CASQRQVNNSPLHF | TGTGCCAGCCAGAGACAGGTCAATAATTCACCCCTCCACTTT
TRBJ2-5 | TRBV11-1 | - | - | CASSSDGTAQETQYF | TGTGCCAGCAGCTCAGACGGGACTGCCCAAGAGACCCAGTACTTC
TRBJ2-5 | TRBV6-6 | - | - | CASSYWWYGPEEETQYF | TGTGCCAGCAGTTACTGGTGGTACGGACCAGAGGAAGAGACCCAGTACTTC
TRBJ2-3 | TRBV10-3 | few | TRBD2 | CAISISGGHTDTQYF | TGTGCCATCAGCATTAGCGGGGGGCACACAGATACGCAGTATTTT
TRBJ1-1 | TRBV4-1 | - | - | CASSSLSVNTEAFF | TGCGCCAGCAGCTCGCTATCGGTGAATACTGAAGCTTTCTTT
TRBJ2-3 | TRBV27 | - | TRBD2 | CASSLSGLAGTDTQYF | TGTGCCAGCAGTTTATCGGGACTAGCGGGCACAGATACGCAGTATTTT
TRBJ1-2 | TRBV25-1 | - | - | CASSAYSLYTF | TGTGCCAGCAGTGCATACAGCCTCTACACCTTC
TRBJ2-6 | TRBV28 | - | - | CASSPPGRGGANVLTF | TGTGCCAGCAGTCCCCCAGGACGGGGCGGGGCCAACGTCCTGACTTTC
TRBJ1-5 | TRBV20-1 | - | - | CSALDSRSNQPQHF | TGCAGTGCTTTGGACAGTCGTAGCAATCAGCCCCAGCATTTT
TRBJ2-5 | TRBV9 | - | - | CASSDQTGLETQYF | TGTGCCAGCAGCGACCAGACAGGATTGGAGACCCAGTACTTC
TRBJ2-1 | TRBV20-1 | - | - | CSAPLANEQFF | TGCAGTGCTCCATTAGCGAATGAGCAGTTCTTC
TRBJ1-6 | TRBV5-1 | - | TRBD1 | CASSFGQGQRSPLHF | TGCGCCAGCAGCTTCGGACAGGGCCAGCGCTCACCCCTCCACTTT
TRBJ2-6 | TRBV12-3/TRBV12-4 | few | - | CASSLDGGRGANVLTF | TGTGCCAGCAGTTTAGATGGGGGGCGAGGGGCCAACGTCCTGACTTTC
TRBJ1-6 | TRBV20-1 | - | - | CSARGLIGSPLHF | TGCAGTGCTAGAGGGTTGATAGGATCACCCCTCCACTTT
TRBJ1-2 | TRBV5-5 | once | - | CASSLEGPANYGYTF | TGTGCCAGCAGCTTAGAGGGGCCAGCTAACTATGGCTACACCTTC
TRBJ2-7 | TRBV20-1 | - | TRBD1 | CSAAGTGNYEQYF | TGCAGTGCGGCCGGGACAGGGAACTACGAGCAGTACTTC
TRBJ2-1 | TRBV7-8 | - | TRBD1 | CASSLIGTVSPYNEQFF | TGTGCCAGCAGCCTCATAGGGACAGTGAGTCCCTACAATGAGCAGTTCTTC
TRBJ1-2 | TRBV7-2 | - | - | CASSLDSGSEGYTF | TGTGCCAGCAGCTTAGACTCGGGTTCGGAGGGCTACACCTTC
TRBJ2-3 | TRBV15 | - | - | CATSRDTLVSTDTQYF | TGTGCCACCAGCAGAGACACCCTAGTAAGCACAGATACGCAGTATTTT
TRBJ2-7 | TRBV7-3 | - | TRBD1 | CASSMSGTAVSYEQYF | TGTGCCAGCAGCATGTCCGGGACAGCAGTTTCCTACGAGCAGTACTTC
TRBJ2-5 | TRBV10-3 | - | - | CAISGGPQREQYF | TGTGCCATCAGTGGGGGACCTCAGAGGGAGCAGTACTTC
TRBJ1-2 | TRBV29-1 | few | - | CSAEDLNYGYTF | TGCAGCGCCGAAGACCTTAACTATGGCTACACCTTC
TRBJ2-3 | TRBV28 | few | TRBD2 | CASSAGGLTDTQYF | TGTGCCAGCAGCGCGGGGGGGCTCACAGATACGCAGTATTTT
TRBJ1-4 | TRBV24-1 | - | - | CATSDGGNFEKLFF | TGTGCCACCAGTGATGGGGGAAACTTCGAAAAACTGTTTTTT
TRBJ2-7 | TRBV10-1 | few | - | CASSRQRVTSNEQYF | TGCGCCAGCAGCCGCCAAAGGGTAACCTCCAACGAGCAGTACTTC
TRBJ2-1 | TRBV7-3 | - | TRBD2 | CASSSASVAGGKNEQFF | TGTGCCAGCAGCTCCGCAAGTGTAGCGGGGGGAAAGAATGAGCAGTTCTTC
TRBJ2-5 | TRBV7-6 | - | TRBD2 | CASSLLAGETGEQYF | TGTGCCAGCAGCTTATTAGCGGGGGAGACGGGGGAGCAGTACTTC
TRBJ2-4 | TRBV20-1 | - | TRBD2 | CSASSASGPNYVQYF | TGCAGTGCTAGTTCCGCTAGCGGGCCTAACTACGTGCAGTACTTC
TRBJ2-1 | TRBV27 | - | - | CASSPSRLVVATQFF | TGTGCCAGCAGTCCCTCCAGACTAGTTGTAGCGACCCAGTTCTTC
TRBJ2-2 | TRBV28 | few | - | CASSSPAEGRGGELFF | TGTGCCAGCAGTTCGCCAGCGGAGGGGCGAGGCGGGGAGCTGTTTTTT
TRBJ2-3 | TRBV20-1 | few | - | CSASGGVPTDTQYF | TGCAGTGCTAGCGGCGGGGTCCCCACAGATACGCAGTATTTT
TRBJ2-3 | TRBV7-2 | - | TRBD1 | CASSPTPRGLGDTQYF | TGTGCCAGCAGCCCCACACCCAGGGGGCTTGGAGATACGCAGTATTTT
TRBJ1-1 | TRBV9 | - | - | CASTLQASNTEAFF | TGTGCCAGCACCTTACAGGCCTCGAACACTGAAGCTTTCTTT
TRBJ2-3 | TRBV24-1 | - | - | CATSDPGVRASDTQYF | TGTGCCACCAGTGATCCGGGGGTTCGCGCATCGGATACGCAGTATTTT
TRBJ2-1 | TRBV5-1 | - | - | CASSLAGKSGNEQFF | TGCGCCAGCAGCTTGGCAGGAAAGTCGGGCAATGAGCAGTTCTTC
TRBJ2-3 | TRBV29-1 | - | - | CSVTSKSSTDTQYF | TGCAGCGTTACGTCCAAATCTAGCACAGATACGCAGTATTTT
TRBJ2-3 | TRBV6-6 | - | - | CASSYSRGGFQDTQYF | TGTGCCAGCAGTTACTCGAGGGGGGGCTTTCAAGATACGCAGTATTTT
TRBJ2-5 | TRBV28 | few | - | CASSPQGGTLRETQYF | TGTGCCAGCAGTCCCCAAGGGGGGACCCTGAGGGAGACCCAGTACTTC
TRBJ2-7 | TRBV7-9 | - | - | CASSLRVGSPEQYF | TGTGCCAGCAGCTTAAGAGTAGGCAGCCCCGAGCAGTACTTC
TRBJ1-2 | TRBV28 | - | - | CASNPRQGRGYGYTF | TGTGCCAGCAACCCGAGGCAGGGACGGGGCTATGGCTACACCTTC
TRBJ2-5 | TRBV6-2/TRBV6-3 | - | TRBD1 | CASSRTGVVQETQYF | TGTGCCAGCAGTCGGACAGGGGTGGTACAGGAGACCCAGTACTTC
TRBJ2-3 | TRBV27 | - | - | CASSPNRADTQYF | TGTGCCAGCAGCCCCAACAGGGCTGATACGCAGTATTTT
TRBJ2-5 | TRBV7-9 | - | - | CASSPTGGDRETQYF | TGTGCCAGCAGCCCCACCGGGGGGGACAGGGAGACCCAGTACTTC
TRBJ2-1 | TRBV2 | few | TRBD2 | CASGKTSGGNFYEQFF | TGTGCCAGCGGTAAGACTAGCGGGGGAAATTTCTATGAGCAGTTCTTC
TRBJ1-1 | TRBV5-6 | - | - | CASSDGPQGRYTEAFF | TGTGCCAGCAGCGATGGGCCTCAGGGGAGATACACTGAAGCTTTCTTT
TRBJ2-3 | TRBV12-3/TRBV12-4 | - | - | CASSLEAGPYTDTQYF | TGTGCCAGCAGTTTAGAGGCGGGACCGTACACAGATACGCAGTATTTT
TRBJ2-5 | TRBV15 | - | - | CATSREPWGETQYF | TGTGCCACCAGCAGAGAACCGTGGGGAGAGACCCAGTACTTC
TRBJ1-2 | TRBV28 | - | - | CASNSMFGYTF | TGTGCCAGCAATTCCATGTTTGGCTACACCTTC
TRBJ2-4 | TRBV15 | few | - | CATSRDRGGINIQYF | TGTGCCACCAGCAGAGATCGCGGAGGGATCAACATTCAGTACTTC
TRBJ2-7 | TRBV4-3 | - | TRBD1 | CASSQVTGASYNEQYF | TGCGCCAGCAGCCAAGTCACAGGGGCCTCCTACAATGAGCAGTACTTC
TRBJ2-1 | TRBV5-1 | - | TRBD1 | CASSIRQGDNEQFF | TGCGCCAGCAGCATTCGACAGGGGGACAATGAGCAGTTCTTC
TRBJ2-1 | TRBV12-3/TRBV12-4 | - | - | CASEVGSSSYNEQFF | TGTGCCAGCGAGGTAGGGTCCAGCTCCTACAATGAGCAGTTCTTC